A selection of T cell receptor beta chains follows, all from one sample in a study of brain T cells in children with intractable seizures. Data came from immunoSEQ multiplex PCR; TCRdb stores just in-frame clones and leaves some out. The sample has 35,000 to 50,000 clones; 80% to 95% are singletons. The sample in question was peripheral blood, obtained at surgery. These receptors all come from a girl aged 2-10 years with tuberous sclerosis and intractable seizures. CDR3s leave out the opening cysteine and the closing phenylalanine or tryptophan.

TRBV27,ASSVSEPRGYGYT
TRBV3-1/TRBV3-2,ASSQEMANGNTIY
TRBV6-6,ASSFRRNTGELF
TRBV7-8,ASSGGPNTGELF
TRBV18,ASSPQIYNEQF
TRBV3-1/TRBV3-2,ASSQELASTDTQY
TRBV30,AWSVRSRAGGPYEQY
TRBV29-1,SVEDRTGAPRDQY
TRBV5-1,ASSLGRREDTEAF
TRBV12-2,ASRRHSAGVGDEQF
TRBV11-2,ASSLARAGVGAGELF
TRBV5-1,ASSLAGLNFGNTIY
TRBV6-5,ASSYLRTGGLDTQY